This paragraph covers one TCR beta chain sequence. Antigen specificity is unknown. This entry is derived from a study of T cell responses to AZD1222 COVID-19 vaccine. Study-level background: Second doses at about 4 or about 12 weeks were pooled. Points from the study as a whole: Clonal diversity was possibly underestimated; the donors were predominantly white British and more often female. With dominance at 160-218 and 743-854, vaccine-associated CD4 TCRs spanned spike. In all cases, repertoires were sampled only after the peak T cell response.

Germline trimming cut 0 bases from V and 5 bases from J; bases unmatched to any gene: 3. This CDR3 spans 14 amino acids. Germline V CDR1 and CDR2: SGHRS, YFSETQ. TCRdb's copy holds only in-frame clones and misses some; the assay was immunoSEQ multiplex PCR. The repertoire holds around 140,000 clones, with around nine tenths as singletons. The sample was peripheral blood, taken on day 0 of AZD1222 vaccination. This receptor was taken from an adult in good health. This chain uses TRBV5-1 with TRBJ2-5; TRBD2 agrees at 8 bases. In DNA, the CDR3 is TGCGCCAGCAGCTTGGGAGGCGGGAGGGAGACCCAGTACTTC. Its protein product is CASSLGGGRETQYF.